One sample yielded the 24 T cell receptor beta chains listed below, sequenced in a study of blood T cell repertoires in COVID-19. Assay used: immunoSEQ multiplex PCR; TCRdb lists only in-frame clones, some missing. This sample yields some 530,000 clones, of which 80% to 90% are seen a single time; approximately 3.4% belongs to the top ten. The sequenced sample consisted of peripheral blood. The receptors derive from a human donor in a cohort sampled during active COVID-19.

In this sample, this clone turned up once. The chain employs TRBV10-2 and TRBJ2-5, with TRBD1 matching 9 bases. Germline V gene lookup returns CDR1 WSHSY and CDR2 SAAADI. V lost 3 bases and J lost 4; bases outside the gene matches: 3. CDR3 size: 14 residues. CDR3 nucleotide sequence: TGCGCCAGCAGTGAATACAGGGGGCGAGAGACCCAGTACTTC. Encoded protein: CASSEYRGRETQYF.

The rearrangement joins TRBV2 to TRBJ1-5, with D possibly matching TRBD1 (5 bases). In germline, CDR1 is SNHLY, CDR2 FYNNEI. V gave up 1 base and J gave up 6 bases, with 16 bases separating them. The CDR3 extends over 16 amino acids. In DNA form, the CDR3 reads TGTGCCAGCAGTGAAGATAACCCATGGAGGGGTCAGCCCCAGCATTTT. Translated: CASSEDNPWRGQPQHF.

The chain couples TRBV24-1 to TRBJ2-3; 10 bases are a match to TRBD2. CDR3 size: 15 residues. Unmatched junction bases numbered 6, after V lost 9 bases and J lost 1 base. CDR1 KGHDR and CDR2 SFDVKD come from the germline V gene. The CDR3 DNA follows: TGTGCCACCTCTGGGACTAGCGTACGCACAGATACGCAGTATTTT. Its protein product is CATSGTSVRTDTQYF.

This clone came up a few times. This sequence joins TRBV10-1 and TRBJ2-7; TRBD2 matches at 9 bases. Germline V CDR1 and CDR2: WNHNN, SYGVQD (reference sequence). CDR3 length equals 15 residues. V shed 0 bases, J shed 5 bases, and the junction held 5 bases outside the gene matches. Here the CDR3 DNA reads TGCGCCAGCAGTGAGTCGACTAGCGGTAGGGACGAGCAGTACTTC. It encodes CASSESTSGRDEQYF.

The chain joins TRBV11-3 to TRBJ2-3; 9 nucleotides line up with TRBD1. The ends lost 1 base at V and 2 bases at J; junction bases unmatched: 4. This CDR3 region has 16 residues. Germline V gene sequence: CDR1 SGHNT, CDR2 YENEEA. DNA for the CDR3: TGTGCCAGCAGCTTAGGGTGGACAGGGGACACAGATACGCAGTATTTT. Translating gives CASSLGWTGDTDTQYF.

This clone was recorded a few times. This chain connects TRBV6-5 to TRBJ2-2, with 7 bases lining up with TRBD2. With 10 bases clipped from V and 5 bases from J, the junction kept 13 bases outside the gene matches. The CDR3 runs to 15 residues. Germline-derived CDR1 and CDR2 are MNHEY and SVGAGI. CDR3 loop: CATRGSGNPTGELFF. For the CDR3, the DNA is TGTGCCACCCGGGGGAGCGGGAATCCGACCGGGGAGCTGTTTTTT.

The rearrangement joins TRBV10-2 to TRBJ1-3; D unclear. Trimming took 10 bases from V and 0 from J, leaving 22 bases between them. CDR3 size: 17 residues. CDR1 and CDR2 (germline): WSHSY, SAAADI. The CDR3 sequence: CAISTGLGLSSGNTIYF. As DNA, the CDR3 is TGCGCCATATCCACGGGTCTTGGACTTTCCTCTGGAAACACCATATATTTT.

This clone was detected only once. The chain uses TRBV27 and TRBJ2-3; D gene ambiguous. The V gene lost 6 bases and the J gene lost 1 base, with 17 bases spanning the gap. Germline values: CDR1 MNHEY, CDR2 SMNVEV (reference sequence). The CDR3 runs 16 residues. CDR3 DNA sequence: TGTGCCAGCAGCCTGATGAGGAGTTCTGGCACAGATACGCAGTATTTT. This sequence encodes CASSLMRSSGTDTQYF.

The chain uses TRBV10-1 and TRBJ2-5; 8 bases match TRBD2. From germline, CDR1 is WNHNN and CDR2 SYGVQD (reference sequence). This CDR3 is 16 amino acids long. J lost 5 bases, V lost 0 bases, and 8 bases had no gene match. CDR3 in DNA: TGCGCCAGCAGTGAGTCAAACGGGAGGGCCCAGGAGACCCAGTACTTC. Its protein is CASSESNGRAQETQYF.

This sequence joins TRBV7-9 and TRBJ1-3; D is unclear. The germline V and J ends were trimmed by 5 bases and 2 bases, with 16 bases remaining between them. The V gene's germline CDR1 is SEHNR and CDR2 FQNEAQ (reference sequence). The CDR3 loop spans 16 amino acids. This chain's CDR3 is CASSERPGTTGNTIYF. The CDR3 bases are TGTGCCAGCAGCGAACGACCGGGAACTACTGGAAACACCATATATTTT. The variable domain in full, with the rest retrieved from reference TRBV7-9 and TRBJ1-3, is DTGVSQNPRHKITKRGQNVTFRCDPISEHNRLYWYRQTLGQGPEFLTYFQNEAQLEKSRLLSDRFSAERPKGSFSTLEIQRTEQGDSAMYLCASSERPGTTGNTIYFGEGSWLTVV.

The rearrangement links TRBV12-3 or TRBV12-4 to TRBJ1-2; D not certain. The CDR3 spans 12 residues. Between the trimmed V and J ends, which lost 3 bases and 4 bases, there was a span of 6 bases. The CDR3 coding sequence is TGTGCCAGCAGTTTTCTCCTCTATGGCTACACCTTC. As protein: CASSFLLYGYTF.

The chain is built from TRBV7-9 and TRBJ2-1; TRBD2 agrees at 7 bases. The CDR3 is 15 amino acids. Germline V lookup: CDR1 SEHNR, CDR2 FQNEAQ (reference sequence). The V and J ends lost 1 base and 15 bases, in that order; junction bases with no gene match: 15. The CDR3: CASSLGSSGILVGFF. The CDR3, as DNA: TGTGCCAGCAGCTTAGGCTCCAGCGGGATATTGGTTGGGTTCTTC. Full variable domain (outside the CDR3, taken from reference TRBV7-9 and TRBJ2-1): DTGVSQNPRHKITKRGQNVTFRCDPISEHNRLYWYRQTLGQGPEFLTYFQNEAQLEKSRLLSDRFSAERPKGSFSTLEIQRTEQGDSAMYLCASSLGSSGILVGFFGPGTRLTVL.

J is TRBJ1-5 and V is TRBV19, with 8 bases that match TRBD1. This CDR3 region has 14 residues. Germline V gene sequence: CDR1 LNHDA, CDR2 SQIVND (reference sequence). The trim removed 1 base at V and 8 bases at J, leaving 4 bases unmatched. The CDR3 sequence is CASSIAGGTEPQHF. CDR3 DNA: TGTGCCAGTAGTATAGCAGGGGGCACGGAGCCCCAGCATTTT. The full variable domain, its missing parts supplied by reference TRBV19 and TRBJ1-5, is DGGITQSPKYLFRKEGQNVTLSCEQNLNHDAMYWYRQDPGQGLRLIYYSQIVNDFQKGDIAEGYSVSREKKESFPLTVTSAQKNPTAFYLCASSIAGGTEPQHFGDGTRLSIL.

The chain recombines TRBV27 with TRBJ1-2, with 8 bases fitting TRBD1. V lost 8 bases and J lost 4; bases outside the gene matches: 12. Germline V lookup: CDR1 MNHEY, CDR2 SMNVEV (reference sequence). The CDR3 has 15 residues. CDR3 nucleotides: TGTGCCAGCGCAAATGGACAGGGAGGGCCCTATGGCTACACCTTC. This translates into CASANGQGGPYGYTF.

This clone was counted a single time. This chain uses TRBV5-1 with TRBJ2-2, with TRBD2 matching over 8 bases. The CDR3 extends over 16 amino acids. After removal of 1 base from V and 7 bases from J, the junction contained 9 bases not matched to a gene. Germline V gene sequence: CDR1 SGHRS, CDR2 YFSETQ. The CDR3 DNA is TGCGCCAGCAGCTTGAGTCTTAGCGGGGCGGGCGGGGAGCTGTTTTTT. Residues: CASSLSLSGAGGELFF. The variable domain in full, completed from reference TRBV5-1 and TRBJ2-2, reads KAGVTQTPRYLIKTRGQQVTLSCSPISGHRSVSWYQQTPGQGLQFLFEYFSETQRNKGNFPGRFSGRQFSNSRSEMNVSTLELGDSALYLCASSLSLSGAGGELFFGEGSRLTVL.

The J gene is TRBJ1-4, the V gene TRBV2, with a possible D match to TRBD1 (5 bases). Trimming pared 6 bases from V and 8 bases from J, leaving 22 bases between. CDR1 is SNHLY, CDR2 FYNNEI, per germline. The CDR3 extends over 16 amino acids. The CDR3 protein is CASSELSGQVGEKLFF. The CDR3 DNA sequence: TGTGCCAGCAGCGAATTGTCAGGGCAGGTTGGGGAAAAACTGTTTTTT.

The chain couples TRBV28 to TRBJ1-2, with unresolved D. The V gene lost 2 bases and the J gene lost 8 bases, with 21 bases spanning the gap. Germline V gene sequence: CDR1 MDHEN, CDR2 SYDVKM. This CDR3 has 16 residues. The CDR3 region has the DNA TGTGCCAGCAGTTTAGATTTCCTCTCGCGGGTCCAAGGCTACACCTTC. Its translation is CASSLDFLSRVQGYTF.

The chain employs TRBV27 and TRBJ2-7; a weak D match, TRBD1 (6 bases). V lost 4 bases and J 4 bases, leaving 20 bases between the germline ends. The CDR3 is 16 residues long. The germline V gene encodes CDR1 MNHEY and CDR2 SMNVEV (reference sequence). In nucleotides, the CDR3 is TGTGCCAGCAGTTCAACCCCCGGGCACAGGGTATACGAGCAGTACTTC. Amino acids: CASSSTPGHRVYEQYF.

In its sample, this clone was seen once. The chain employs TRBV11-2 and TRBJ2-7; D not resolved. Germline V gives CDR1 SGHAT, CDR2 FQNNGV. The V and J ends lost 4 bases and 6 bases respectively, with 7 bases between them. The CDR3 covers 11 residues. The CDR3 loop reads CASSSPGEQYF. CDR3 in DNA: TGTGCCAGCAGCTCCCCCGGCGAGCAGTACTTC.

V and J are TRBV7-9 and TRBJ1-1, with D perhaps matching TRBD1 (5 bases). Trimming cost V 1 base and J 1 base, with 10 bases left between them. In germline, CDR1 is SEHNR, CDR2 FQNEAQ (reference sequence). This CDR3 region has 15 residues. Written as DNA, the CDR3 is TGTGCCAGCAGCTTAGGAGACAGAAGGAACACTGAAGCTTTCTTT. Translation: CASSLGDRRNTEAFF.

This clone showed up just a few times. CDR3 DNA: TGTGCCAGCAGTAAGACAGGGCCAGATACGCAGTATTTT. As protein: CASSKTGPDTQYF. This sequence joins TRBV7-2 and TRBJ2-3; 7 bases are shared with TRBD1. This CDR3 contains 13 residues. CDR1 is SGHTA and CDR2 is FQGNSA in the germline V gene. Trimming removed 6 bases from V and 4 bases from J; junction bases left unmatched: 4.

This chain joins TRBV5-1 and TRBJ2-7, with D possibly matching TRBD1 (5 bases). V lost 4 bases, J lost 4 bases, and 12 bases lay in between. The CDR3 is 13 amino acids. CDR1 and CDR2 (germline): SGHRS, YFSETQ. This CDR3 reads CASSLQTDYEQYF. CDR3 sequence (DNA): TGCGCCAGCAGCCTCCAGACAGATTACGAGCAGTACTTC. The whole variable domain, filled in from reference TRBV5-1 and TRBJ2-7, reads KAGVTQTPRYLIKTRGQQVTLSCSPISGHRSVSWYQQTPGQGLQFLFEYFSETQRNKGNFPGRFSGRQFSNSRSEMNVSTLELGDSALYLCASSLQTDYEQYFGPGTRLTVT.

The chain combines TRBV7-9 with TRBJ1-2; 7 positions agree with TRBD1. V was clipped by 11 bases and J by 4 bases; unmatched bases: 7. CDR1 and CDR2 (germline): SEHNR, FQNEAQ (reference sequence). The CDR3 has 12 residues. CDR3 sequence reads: CAATDRVYGYTF. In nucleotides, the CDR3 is TGTGCCGCCACCGACAGGGTCTATGGCTACACCTTC.

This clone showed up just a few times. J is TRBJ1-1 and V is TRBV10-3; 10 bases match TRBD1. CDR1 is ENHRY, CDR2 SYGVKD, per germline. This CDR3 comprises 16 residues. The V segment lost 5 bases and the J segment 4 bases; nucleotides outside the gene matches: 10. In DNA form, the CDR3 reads TGTGCCATCAGTCCCGGGACAGGGGTCGATACCACTGAAGCTTTCTTT. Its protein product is CAISPGTGVDTTEAFF.